This T cell receptor (beta chain) is from a study of tumour-infiltrating T cells in Burkitt lymphoma. Study-wide results and limits: Many Burkitt lymphoma patients shared several public clonotypes.

The germline V and J ends were trimmed by 7 bases and 5 bases, with 8 bases remaining between them. This CDR3 spans 12 amino acids. Germline lookup yields CDR1 SEHNR and CDR2 FQNEAQ (reference sequence). Some clones are missing from TCRdb's copy, which holds only in-frame ones; the method was immunoSEQ multiplex PCR. The sample shows around 1,500 clones, roughly 13% of them seen only once. This clone was seen more than once but under ten times. No antigen is known for it. This TCR derives from a human donor with Burkitt lymphoma. The rearrangement uses TRBV7-9 and TRBJ1-4; D is unclear. Source material: tumor tissue. The CDR3 nucleotides are TGTGCCAGCAAAGGAGCAAATGAAAAACTGTTTTTT. Translation gives CASKGANEKLFF.